One sample yielded the 18 T cell receptor beta chains listed below, sequenced in a study of blood T cell repertoires in COVID-19. TCRdb's copy holds only in-frame clones and misses some; the assay was immunoSEQ multiplex PCR. The data show 95,000 to 110,000 clones, with just over 90% seen just once and roughly 1.2% held by the top ten. The sequenced sample consisted of peripheral blood. The source is a woman aged 30 to 39 with acute or convalescent COVID-19.

The chain employs TRBV28 and TRBJ2-1; D is undetermined. The CDR3 sequence is 11 residues long. The germline V gene encodes CDR1 MDHEN and CDR2 SYDVKM. Trimming removed 5 bases at V and 8 bases at J, with 7 bases between. The CDR3 coding sequence is TGTGCCAGCAGTCTCGACTATGAGCAGTTCTTC. Its protein is CASSLDYEQFF.

J is TRBJ2-1 and V is TRBV9; TRBD2 might be the D (7 bases). Germline assignment: CDR1 SGDLS and CDR2 YYNGEE. V gave up 0 bases and J gave up 8 bases, with 15 bases separating them. This CDR3 has 15 amino acids. CDR3 region: CASSVGGGGRDEQFF. The CDR3 DNA is TGTGCCAGCAGCGTAGGAGGGGGGGGCCGGGATGAGCAGTTCTTC.

The chain links TRBV28 to TRBJ1-1; D is possibly TRBD1 (6 bases). Germline V gene sequence: CDR1 MDHEN, CDR2 SYDVKM. The germline V and J ends were trimmed by 5 bases and 6 bases, with 13 bases remaining between them. The CDR3 is 13 amino acids. The CDR3 is CASSTGSTAEAFF. In nucleotides, the CDR3 is TGTGCCAGCAGTACAGGGTCGACCGCTGAAGCTTTCTTT.

The chain combines TRBV30 with TRBJ1-2; 9 bases are a match to TRBD1. With 4 bases clipped from V and 5 bases from J, the junction kept 11 bases outside the gene matches. Per germline, CDR1 GTSNPN and CDR2 SVGIG (reference sequence). The CDR3 length is 15 residues. The CDR3 sequence is CAWTTAGQGWYGYTF. CDR3 nucleotide sequence: TGTGCCTGGACGACCGCGGGACAGGGCTGGTATGGCTACACCTTC.

Comments on this clone: Compared with germline, one end of the junction differs, possibly owing to a read error. The rearrangement links TRBV19 to TRBJ2-7; 14 positions match TRBD2. This CDR3 comprises 16 residues. Germline lookup yields CDR1 LNHDA and CDR2 SQIVND (reference sequence). The CDR3 loop is CASRIAGTSGSYEQYF. CDR3 nucleotide sequence: TGTGCCAGTAGAATAGCCGGGACTAGCGGGAGTTACGAGCAGTACTTC.

This chain links TRBV15 with TRBJ1-4; D might be TRBD1 (6 bases). This CDR3 comprises 14 residues. Germline V gene data show CDR1 as LNHNV and CDR2 as YYDKDF (reference sequence). Deletions cut 3 bases from V and 8 bases from J, with 13 bases between. The CDR3 DNA reads as TGTGCCACCAGCAGGGGGGGGGCCTGGGAAAAACTGTTTTTT. Encoded protein: CATSRGGAWEKLFF.

V and J are TRBV28 and TRBJ1-1, with D possibly matching TRBD1 (5 bases). Looked up from germline, CDR1 is MDHEN and CDR2 is SYDVKM. This CDR3 is 15 amino acids long. V lost 8 bases, J lost 4 bases, and 20 bases lay in between. CDR3 residues: CASGSFWGGSTEAFF. In DNA form, the CDR3 reads TGTGCCAGCGGATCCTTCTGGGGGGGGTCCACTGAAGCTTTCTTT.

The V gene is TRBV18, the J gene TRBJ1-6; TRBD1 is a possible D gene (6 bases). The CDR3 length is 14 residues. Germline V gives CDR1 KGHSH, CDR2 LQKENI. Trimming took off 6 bases at V and 8 bases at J, with 14 bases between the two ends. CDR3 loop: CASSLRGEDSPLHF. CDR3 DNA sequence: TGTGCCAGCTCTCTCAGGGGAGAGGATTCACCCCTCCACTTT.

J is TRBJ1-6 and V is TRBV6-5, with 9 bases identical to TRBD1. Losses at the gene ends were 7 bases for V and 9 bases for J; bases not matched to a gene: 10. Germline V gives CDR1 MNHEY, CDR2 SVGAGI. The CDR3 has 15 amino acids. The DNA of the CDR3 is TGTGCCAGCAATAAGGACAGGGGACAGGGTTCACCCCTCCACTTT. Residues: CASNKDRGQGSPLHF.

The CDR3 DNA sequence: TGTGCCAGCAGCCCCGGGACAGGGACGAACGAGCAGTACTTC. Translating gives CASSPGTGTNEQYF. This rearrangement joins TRBV27 to TRBJ2-7; 9 bases are a match to TRBD1. The CDR3 is made up of 14 amino acids. CDR1 is MNHEY, CDR2 SMNVEV, per germline (reference sequence). With 6 bases clipped from V and 5 bases from J, the junction kept 8 bases outside the gene matches.

This clone was observed a handful of times. The chain joins TRBV28 to TRBJ2-1; TRBD2 matches 8 bases. The J segment lost 3 bases and the V segment lost 2 bases, leaving 6 bases of the junction unmatched. The V gene's germline CDR1 is MDHEN and CDR2 SYDVKM. This CDR3 is built from 16 residues. This CDR3 is CASSLSGTSFYNEQFF. The CDR3 DNA reads as TGTGCCAGCAGTTTAAGTGGGACTAGTTTCTACAATGAGCAGTTCTTC.

The rearrangement joins TRBV12-2 to TRBJ1-2; the DNA was not used to check the table's D call, TRBD1. TRBV12-2 counts as a pseudogene. CDR3 length: 16 residues. As DNA, the CDR3 is TGTGCAAGTCGCTTAGCGCGTGAAGGGGTTCGCTATGGCTACACCTTC. Amino acids: CASRLAREGVRYGYTF.

The V and J genes are TRBV7-9 and TRBJ1-4; D is perhaps TRBD1 (6 bases). There are 15 residues in the CDR3. Deletions cut 5 bases from V and 0 bases from J, with 10 bases between. Germline V lookup: CDR1 SEHNR, CDR2 FQNEAQ (reference sequence). CDR3 in amino acids: CASSPAGATNEKLFF. In nucleotides, the CDR3 is TGTGCCAGCAGCCCGGCAGGGGCAACTAATGAAAAACTGTTTTTT.

The sample holds a few counts of this clone. The chain joins TRBV4-1 to TRBJ2-5; possibly TRBD1 for D (7 bases). The CDR3 totals 14 residues. V dropped 0 bases and J dropped 9 bases, with 14 bases sitting between them. CDR1 MGHRA and CDR2 YSYEKL come from the germline V gene. The chain's CDR3 is CASSQERDSLAQYF. CDR3 nucleotide sequence: TGCGCCAGCAGCCAAGAGCGGGACAGTCTGGCCCAGTACTTC.

J is TRBJ2-3 and V is TRBV21-1; TRBD2 was called by the table and not checked on the DNA. TRBV21-1 is marked as a pseudogene. This CDR3 has 16 amino acids. CDR3 DNA: TGTGCCAGCAGCAAAGTTATGAGACTGAGCACAGATACGCAGTATTTT. It is translated as CASSKVMRLSTDTQYF.

CDR3 sequence: CAYTGIGGKNIQYF. The CDR3 DNA sequence: TGTGCCTACACAGGTATCGGGGGCAAAAACATTCAGTACTTC. The rearrangement uses TRBV30 and TRBJ2-4; D is perhaps TRBD2 (6 bases). The germline CDR1 and CDR2 sequences are GTSNPN and SVGIG (reference sequence). V was cut by 7 bases and J by 3 bases, with 16 bases left in between. The CDR3 is 14 amino acids.

V gene TRBV10-3 combines with J gene TRBJ1-1, with TRBD1 identical over 7 bases. V shed 5 bases and J 0 bases; nucleotides not matched to a gene: 6. The CDR3 has 15 residues. Germline V gene sequence: CDR1 ENHRY, CDR2 SYGVKD. The CDR3 coding sequence is TGTGCCATCAGTACTACGGACAGGATGAACACTGAAGCTTTCTTT. It yields the protein CAISTTDRMNTEAFF.

This clone has only one observation. V gene TRBV5-1 combines with J gene TRBJ1-6; perhaps TRBD1 as D (6 bases). The ends were cut back, 4 bases at V and 0 bases at J, with 14 bases in the middle. CDR1 SGHRS and CDR2 YFSETQ come from the germline V gene. The CDR3 spans 17 residues. This CDR3 is CASSLGQPGSYNSPLHF. For the CDR3, the DNA is TGCGCCAGCAGCCTGGGACAACCAGGCTCCTATAATTCACCCCTCCACTTT.